Given below is one TCR beta chain in context. The assay was immunoSEQ multiplex PCR, and TCRdb's table has in-frame clones only and misses some. This table has roughly 2,300,000 clones, approximately 90% appearing once. This specimen comes from a study of shared clonotypes between healthy human individuals. The TCR comes from a man aged 18-30 years in good health. Some clones in this sample may be carry-over from other donors' samples. Specimen: naive CD4+ T cells from PBMCs. As to subset: CD45RA+ positively selected.

The CDR3 protein is CASSPPAAYEQYF. The CDR3 nucleotides are TGTGCCAGCAGTCCCCCGGCGGCCTACGAGCAGTACTTC. The chain couples TRBV28 to TRBJ2-5; D remains ambiguous. The end of the DNA aligns better with TRBJ2-7, so the J call may be wrong. The CDR3 totals 13 residues. Per the germline V gene, CDR1 is MDHEN and CDR2 is SYDVKM.